These T cell receptor beta chains were read from a single sample in a study of graft-versus-host responses after intestinal transplantation. Assay used: immunoSEQ multiplex PCR; TCRdb lists only in-frame clones, some missing. The sample holds roughly 110,000 clones, approximately 93% seen once. These receptors lack a known antigen. This sample comprised unstimulated CD8+ T cells sorted from spleen or lymph node cells, obtained before transplant. The origin of the receptors is a human donor who was the organ donor for an intestinal transplant. Both conserved end residues are part of each CDR3. The D gene is left open where the match is weak. A clone size is listed for some rows: how often the clone was seen (once, few, many), or a class if it is expanded.

j_call d_call cdr3_length clone_size v_call cdr3_aa cdr3_nt
TRBJ1-1 - 14 - TRBV5-4 CASSFTGLNTEAFF TGTGCCAGCAGCTTTACAGGGTTGAACACTGAAGCTTTCTTT
TRBJ2-3 - 21 - TRBV2 CASQSLYMETTPWAHGDTQYF TGTGCCAGCCAAAGCTTGTACATGGAAACGACCCCTTGGGCTCATGGAGATACGCAGTATTTT
TRBJ2-6 - 16 - TRBV6-4 CASSDSAGAGANVLTF TGTGCCAGCAGTGACTCTGCAGGGGCAGGGGCCAACGTCCTGACTTTC
TRBJ2-1 - 16 - TRBV19 CASSLSGSSSYNEQFF TGTGCCAGTAGTCTAAGCGGATCGAGCTCCTACAATGAGCAGTTCTTC
TRBJ1-2 - 13 - TRBV23-1 CASSRWTEMCYTF TGCGCCAGCAGCCGATGGACAGAGATGTGCTACACCTTC
TRBJ2-7 - 13 - TRBV4-1 CASSQGASYEQYF TGCGCCAGCAGCCAGGGGGCCTCCTACGAGCAGTACTTC
TRBJ2-1 - 16 - TRBV2 CASSEAPRGGGNEQFF TGTGCCAGCAGTGAAGCGCCCAGGGGGGGAGGCAATGAGCAGTTCTTC
TRBJ2-3 - 15 - TRBV5-4 CASSSRVGGTDTQYF TGTGCCAGCAGCTCCCGGGTTGGGGGCACAGATACGCAGTATTTT
TRBJ2-1 - 15 - TRBV9 CASSVAGSPYNEQFF TGTGCCAGCAGCGTAGCCGGGAGTCCGTACAATGAGCAGTTCTTC
TRBJ2-3 - 16 few TRBV9 CASSESLPGAPDTQYF TGTGCCAGCAGCGAGAGCCTCCCAGGGGCCCCAGATACGCAGTATTTT
TRBJ2-3 TRBD1 16 - TRBV28 CASSPTGTEFTDTQYF TGTGCCAGCAGTCCCACCGGGACAGAGTTCACAGATACGCAGTATTTT
TRBJ2-1 TRBD1 15 - TRBV4-3 CASSPGQGALNEQFF TGCGCCAGCAGCCCGGGACAGGGGGCGCTCAATGAGCAGTTCTTC
TRBJ1-5 TRBD1 17 once TRBV19 CASTPIRQGGPSQPQHF TGTGCCAGTACCCCGATAAGACAGGGGGGGCCCAGTCAGCCCCAGCATTTT
TRBJ2-1 - 12 once TRBV19 CASSIGHNEQFF TGTGCCAGTAGTATAGGGCACAATGAGCAGTTCTTC
TRBJ1-1 - 13 - TRBV30 CAWSVWSGAEAFF TGTGCCTGGAGTGTATGGTCCGGGGCTGAAGCTTTCTTT
TRBJ2-7 - 15 - TRBV4-3 CASSQDSGWSYEQYF TGCGCCAGCAGCCAGGATTCAGGGTGGTCCTACGAGCAGTACTTC
TRBJ1-4 TRBD1 15 - TRBV7-2 CASSLYTGASEKLFF TGTGCCAGCAGCTTATATACAGGGGCGAGTGAAAAACTGTTTTTT
TRBJ1-4 - 14 - TRBV5-4 CASSLTSEDEKLFF TGTGCCAGCAGCTTGACCTCTGAAGATGAAAAACTGTTTTTT
TRBJ2-1 - 14 - TRBV28 CASKSRDGYNEQFF TGTGCCAGCAAAAGCCGGGACGGATACAATGAGCAGTTCTTC
TRBJ2-2 - 12 - TRBV7-2 CASSLVTGELFF TGTGCCAGCAGCTTAGTTACCGGGGAGCTGTTTTTT
TRBJ2-3 - 14 - TRBV28 CASGAGIPPDTQYF TGTGCCAGCGGTGCGGGTATCCCGCCAGATACGCAGTATTTT
TRBJ2-3 TRBD1 13 - TRBV9 CASRPGGLDTQYF TGTGCCAGCAGGCCAGGGGGCTTGGATACGCAGTATTTT
TRBJ2-7 - 15 - TRBV4-1 CASTQAQGSSYEQYF TGCGCCAGCACTCAGGCCCAGGGAAGTTCCTACGAGCAGTACTTC
TRBJ1-5 TRBD1 16 - TRBV19 CASSPRQGSMWKPQHF TGTGCCAGTAGTCCCCGACAGGGGTCCATGTGGAAGCCCCAGCATTTT
TRBJ2-5 - 14 - TRBV19 CASTHGGLQETQYF TGTGCCAGTACTCATGGGGGGCTGCAAGAGACCCAGTACTTC
TRBJ1-1 TRBD1 11 - TRBV20-1 CSAVQGTEAFF TGCAGTGCCGTACAGGGGACAGAAGCTTTCTTT
TRBJ2-7 - 14 once TRBV27 CASSPVRTPYEQYF TGTGCCAGCAGCCCTGTACGGACTCCCTACGAGCAGTACTTC
TRBJ1-5 - 14 - TRBV19 CASSIQGFDQPQHF TGTGCCAGTAGTATTCAAGGGTTTGATCAGCCCCAGCATTTT
TRBJ1-4 - 13 - TRBV28 CASTRGGWEKLFF TGTGCCAGCACAAGGGGGGGTTGGGAAAAACTGTTTTTT
TRBJ2-1 - 13 - TRBV30 CAWSGSSYNEQFF TGTGCCTGGAGTGGCAGCTCCTACAATGAGCAGTTCTTC
TRBJ2-7 TRBD2 16 once TRBV28 CASSGTSGSLSYEQYF TGTGCCAGCAGCGGGACTAGCGGGAGTTTGTCTTACGAGCAGTACTTC
TRBJ2-7 TRBD2 12 - TRBV29-1 CSVGGSLYEQYF TGCAGCGTTGGCGGGAGTCTCTACGAGCAGTACTTC
TRBJ1-4 TRBD1 14 once TRBV14 CASSRQGKDEKLFF TGTGCCAGCAGCCGACAGGGGAAGGATGAAAAACTGTTTTTT
TRBJ1-2 - 14 - TRBV9 CASSVGPGNYGYTF TGTGCCAGCAGCGTAGGCCCAGGCAACTATGGCTACACCTTC
TRBJ1-2 - 11 - TRBV5-4 CASTRGYGYTF TGTGCCAGCACACGAGGCTATGGCTACACCTTC
TRBJ2-7 - 14 - TRBV4-1 CASSHPDGIYEQYF TGCGCCAGCAGCCATCCCGACGGGATCTACGAGCAGTACTTC
TRBJ2-1 - 17 - TRBV15 CATRSLWSGGQDNEQFF TGTGCCACCAGGTCCTTATGGTCCGGAGGCCAAGACAATGAGCAGTTCTTC
TRBJ2-2 - 17 - TRBV2 CASSDYGGRRDTGELFF TGTGCCAGCAGTGACTATGGGGGTAGAAGGGACACCGGGGAGCTGTTTTTT
TRBJ2-1 - 13 - TRBV19 CASSMWGYNEQFF TGTGCCAGTAGTATGTGGGGGTACAATGAGCAGTTCTTC
TRBJ1-2 - 11 - TRBV30 CAWSGYDGYTF TGTGCCTGGTCAGGGTACGATGGCTACACCTTC
TRBJ2-4 - 14 - TRBV7-8 CASSPPGPQNIQYF TGTGCCAGCAGCCCACCCGGGCCGCAAAACATTCAGTACTTC
TRBJ2-1 - 13 - TRBV2 CASSEEGSEEQFF TGTGCCAGCAGTGAGGAGGGAAGTGAGGAGCAGTTCTTC
TRBJ2-5 TRBD1 15 - TRBV4-2 CASSQIPGGGETQYF TGTGCCAGCAGCCAGATCCCAGGGGGTGGGGAGACCCAGTACTTC
TRBJ2-5 - 14 - TRBV6-5 CASSYLAHQETQYF TGTGCCAGCAGTTACCTAGCCCACCAAGAGACCCAGTACTTC
TRBJ2-4 - 16 - TRBV19 CASSIIPGEAKNIQYF TGTGCCAGTAGTATTATTCCGGGGGAGGCCAAAAACATTCAGTACTTC
TRBJ2-7 - 14 - TRBV9 CASSPRDVAYEQYF TGTGCCAGCAGCCCTCGGGACGTTGCTTACGAGCAGTACTTC